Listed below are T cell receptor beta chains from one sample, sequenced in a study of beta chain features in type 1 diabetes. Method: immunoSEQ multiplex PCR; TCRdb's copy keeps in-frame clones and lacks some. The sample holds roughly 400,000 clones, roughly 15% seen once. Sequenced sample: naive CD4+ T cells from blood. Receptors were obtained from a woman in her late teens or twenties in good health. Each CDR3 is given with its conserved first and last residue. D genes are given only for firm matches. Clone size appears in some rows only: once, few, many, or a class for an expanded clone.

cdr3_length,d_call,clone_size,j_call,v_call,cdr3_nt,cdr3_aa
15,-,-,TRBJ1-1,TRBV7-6,TGTGCCAGCAGCTTCAGTACAGGCCTGAACACTGAAGCTTTCTTT,CASSFSTGLNTEAFF
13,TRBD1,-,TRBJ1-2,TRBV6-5,TGTGCCAGCAGGGAACAGGGGTTTCGAGGCTACACCTTC,CASREQGFRGYTF
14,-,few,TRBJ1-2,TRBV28,TGTGCCAGCAGTACCCAGCGGGGCCGAAATGGCTACACCTTC,CASSTQRGRNGYTF
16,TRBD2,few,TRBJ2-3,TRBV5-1,TGCGCCAGCAGCGCAAGGACTAGCGGGGGCACAGATACGCAGTATTTT,CASSARTSGGTDTQYF
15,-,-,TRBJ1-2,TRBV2,TGTGCCAGCAGTGTGAGGCCAGGGAAGAACTATGGCTACACCTTC,CASSVRPGKNYGYTF
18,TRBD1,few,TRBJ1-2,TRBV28,TGTGCCAGCAGTAGCAGGCCCGGGACAGGGGGCTCTAACTATGGCTACACCTTC,CASSSRPGTGGSNYGYTF
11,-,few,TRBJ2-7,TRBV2,TGTGCCAGCAGTCGGTCCTACGAGCAGTACTTC,CASSRSYEQYF
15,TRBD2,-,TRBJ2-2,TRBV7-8,TGTGCCAGCAGCTTTCCAGCGGGAGTGATCGGGGAGCTGTTTTTT,CASSFPAGVIGELFF
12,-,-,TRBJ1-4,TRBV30,TGTGCCTGGACATCGGGGAGTGAAAAACTGTTTTTT,CAWTSGSEKLFF
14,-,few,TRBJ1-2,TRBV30,TGTGCCTGGAGTGTGGGGGCGGGTGACTATGGCTACACCTTC,CAWSVGAGDYGYTF
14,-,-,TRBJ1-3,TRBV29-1,TGCAGCGCAGGCGTGGGGGGGACTGGAAACACCATATATTTT,CSAGVGGTGNTIYF
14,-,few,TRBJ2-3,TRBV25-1,TGTGCCAGCGGCCGAAGCGGTAGTAGGGATACGCAGTATTTT,CASGRSGSRDTQYF
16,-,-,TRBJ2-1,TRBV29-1,TGCAGCGTTGTGGGTCGTAGGACATACGGCTACAATGAGCAGTTCTTC,CSVVGRRTYGYNEQFF
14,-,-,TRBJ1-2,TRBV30,TGTGCCTGGAGTGCCTACAGGAACCTTGGTGGCTACACCTTC,CAWSAYRNLGGYTF
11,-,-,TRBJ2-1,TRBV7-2,TGTGCCAGCAGCCCCATAGCCTGGCAGTTCTTC,CASSPIAWQFF
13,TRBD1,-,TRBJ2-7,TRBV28,TGTGCCAGCAGCCAGGGGGCGCCCAACGAGCAGTACTTC,CASSQGAPNEQYF
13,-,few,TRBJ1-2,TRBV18,TGTGCCAGCTCACAAACCCGACAGGAAGGCTACACCTTC,CASSQTRQEGYTF
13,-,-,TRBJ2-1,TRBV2,TGTGCCAGCAGTGTGAGTAGATTCACTGAGCAGTTCTTC,CASSVSRFTEQFF
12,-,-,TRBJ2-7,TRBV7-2,TGTGCCAGCAGCCCTTATGGCCACGAGCAGTACTTC,CASSPYGHEQYF
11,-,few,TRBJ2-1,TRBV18,TGTGCCAGCTCACCTCTTAATGAGCAGTTCTTC,CASSPLNEQFF
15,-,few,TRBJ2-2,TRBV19,TGTGCCAGTAGTACGGGCGGGATATTCACCGGGGAGCTGTTTTTT,CASSTGGIFTGELFF
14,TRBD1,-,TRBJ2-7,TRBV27,TGTGCCAGCAGTTCCCCGGGACAGGGATACGAGCAGTACTTC,CASSSPGQGYEQYF
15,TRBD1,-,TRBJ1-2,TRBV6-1,TGTGCCAGCAGTACGGGACAGTTTTTCCTCAATGGCTACACCTTC,CASSTGQFFLNGYTF
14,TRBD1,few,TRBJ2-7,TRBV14,TGTGCCAGCAGCCCGAGGACAGGGTACTACGAGCAGTACTTC,CASSPRTGYYEQYF
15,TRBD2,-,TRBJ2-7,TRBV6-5,TGTGCCAGCAGCCGGGGACTAGCGGGGTCGGGCGAGCAGTACTTC,CASSRGLAGSGEQYF
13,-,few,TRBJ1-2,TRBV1,TGCACCAGCAGCCAAGACTGGAGCTATGGCTACACCTTC,CTSSQDWSYGYTF
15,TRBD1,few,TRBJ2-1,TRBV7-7,TGTGCCAGCAGCCTCGACAGGGGCTCCTACAATGAGCAGTTCTTC,CASSLDRGSYNEQFF
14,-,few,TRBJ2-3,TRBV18,TGTGCCAGCTCAGCAGTCCTGGGCACAGATACGCAGTATTTT,CASSAVLGTDTQYF
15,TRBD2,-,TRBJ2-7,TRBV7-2,TGTGCCAGCAGCCTAGGGACTAGCGGGACTTACGAGCAGTACTTC,CASSLGTSGTYEQYF
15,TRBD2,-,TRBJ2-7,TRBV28,TGTGCCAGCACCTTGGGACTAGCGGGATTCAACGAGCAGTACTTC,CASTLGLAGFNEQYF
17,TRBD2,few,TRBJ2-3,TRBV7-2,TGTGCCAGCAGCTCCCGACTAGCGGGAGGTATAACAGATACGCAGTATTTT,CASSSRLAGGITDTQYF
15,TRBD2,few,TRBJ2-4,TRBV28,TGTGCCAGCAGTTTACCGGGAGGGCCCAAAAACATTCAGTACTTC,CASSLPGGPKNIQYF
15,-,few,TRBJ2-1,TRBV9,TGTGCCAGCAGCGTAGAGCAGGACTCCTACAATGAGCAGTTCTTC,CASSVEQDSYNEQFF
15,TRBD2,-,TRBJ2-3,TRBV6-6,TGTGCCACCGCTGTTGGGACTAGCGGGAGAAATACGCAGTATTTT,CATAVGTSGRNTQYF
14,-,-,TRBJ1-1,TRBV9,TGTGCCAGCAGCGTAGTGGCTCTTAACACTGAAGCTTTCTTT,CASSVVALNTEAFF
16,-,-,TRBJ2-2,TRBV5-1,TGCGCCAGCACCCCGGACAGCCATCTGGACAACGGGGAGCTGTTTTTT,CASTPDSHLDNGELFF
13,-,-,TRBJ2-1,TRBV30,TGTGCCTGGAGGGGAGGCTTCTACAATGAGCAGTTCTTC,CAWRGGFYNEQFF
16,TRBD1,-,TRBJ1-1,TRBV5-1,TGCGCCAGCAGCCCCGAGGGCCAGGGGGTGCTGGCTGAAGCTTTCTTT,CASSPEGQGVLAEAFF
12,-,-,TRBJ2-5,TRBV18,TGTGCCAGCTCTCCGTACCAAGAGACCCAGTACTTC,CASSPYQETQYF
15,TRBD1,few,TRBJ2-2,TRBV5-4,TGTGCCAGCAGCCCCGGGACAGGGATCACCGGGGAGCTGTTTTTT,CASSPGTGITGELFF
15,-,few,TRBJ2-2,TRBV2,TGTGCCAGCAGCGTCAGGGTCGGGAGCACCGGGGAGCTGTTTTTT,CASSVRVGSTGELFF
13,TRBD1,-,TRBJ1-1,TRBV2,TGTGCCAGCCAGGGACAGGCGAACACTGAAGCTTTCTTT,CASQGQANTEAFF
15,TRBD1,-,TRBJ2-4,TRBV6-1,TGTGCCAGCAGAGCCGGGACAGGGGGCGTTAACATTCAGTACTTC,CASRAGTGGVNIQYF
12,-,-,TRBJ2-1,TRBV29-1,TGCAGCGGTGGAGTCGCCTACAATGAGCAGTTCTTC,CSGGVAYNEQFF
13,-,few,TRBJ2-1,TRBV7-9,TGTGCCAGCAGCCGCCGGGACTTGGGGGAGCAGTTCTTC,CASSRRDLGEQFF